One and the same sample provided the 21 T cell receptor beta chains below, sequenced in a study of blood T cell dynamics during melanoma immunotherapy. Libraries were prepared by immunoSEQ multiplex PCR; TCRdb keeps only in-frame clonotypes and omits some of them. Of about 11,000 clones listed, approximately 82% were seen once; the top ten hold 19%. Stated time point: pre-treatment baseline. The starting material was blood, obtained from a patient treated with checkpoint blockade. The receptors stem from a human donor with melanoma.

The CDR3 nucleotides are TGTGCCTGGAGTCTTGGGACCGGGGAGCTGTTTTTT. Its translation is CAWSLGTGELFF. The V and J genes are TRBV30 and TRBJ2-2, with D unresolved. V lost 2 bases to trimming and J lost 5 bases, with 6 bases between them. In germline, CDR1 is GTSNPN, CDR2 SVGIG (reference sequence). The CDR3 length is 12 residues.

The genes are TRBV6-4 and TRBJ2-2; D is uncertain. Trimming cost V 4 bases and J 0 bases, with 6 bases left between them. Germline V gives CDR1 MRHNA, CDR2 SNTAGT. The CDR3 spans 14 residues. DNA for the CDR3: TGTGCCAGCAGTGCGAGGACGAACACCGGGGAGCTGTTTTTT. Protein product: CASSARTNTGELFF.

The J gene is TRBJ2-2, the V gene TRBV13; D call uncertain. The V gene lost 0 bases and the J gene lost 3 bases, with 8 bases spanning the gap. The CDR3 spans 15 residues. CDR1 PRHDT and CDR2 FYEKMQ come from the germline V gene (reference sequence). CDR3 loop: CASSLGQRDTGELFF. The CDR3 bases are TGTGCCAGCAGCTTAGGTCAGAGAGACACCGGGGAGCTGTTTTTT.

The rearrangement links TRBV12-1 to TRBJ2-1; TRBD1, the D gene given by the table, was not confirmed from the DNA. TRBV12-1 is flagged as a pseudogene. CDR3 size: 13 residues. The CDR3 nucleotides are TGTGCCAGCTGGACAGGGGACGGTTGGAGCACGTTCTTC. It specifies CASWTGDGWSTFF.

The chain uses TRBV6-6 and TRBJ2-5; 14 positions match TRBD2. CDR1 and CDR2 (germline): MNHNY, SVGAGI (reference sequence). The V gene end was trimmed by 6 bases and the J gene end by 5 bases; junction bases not matched to a gene: 8. This CDR3 comprises 16 residues. CDR3 bases: TGTGCCAGCAGGTACGGACTAGCGGGAGGATCGGAGACCCAGTACTTC. It codes for CASRYGLAGGSETQYF.

The J gene is TRBJ1-1, the V gene TRBV29-1, with D maybe TRBD1 (6 bases). The germline V gene encodes CDR1 SQVTM and CDR2 ANQGSEA. The V end lost 0 bases, the J end lost 7 bases, and 15 bases lay between the germline ends. The CDR3 covers 14 residues. This CDR3 reads CSVEDLRRGREAFF. The DNA for the CDR3 is TGCAGCGTTGAAGATCTTCGGCGGGGGCGTGAAGCTTTCTTT.

V usage is TRBV19 and J usage is TRBJ2-2; 7 bases fit TRBD1. The germline V gene has CDR1 LNHDA and CDR2 SQIVND (reference sequence). J was trimmed by 8 bases and V by 6 bases; bases with no gene match: 3. The CDR3 has 12 residues. In DNA form, the CDR3 reads TGTGCCAGTAGGACAGGGTGGGGGGAGCTGTTTTTT. This codes for CASRTGWGELFF.

J is TRBJ2-6 and V is TRBV10-3, with 10 positions matching TRBD1. The V gene's germline CDR1 is ENHRY and CDR2 SYGVKD. V lost 3 bases and J lost 1; bases outside the gene matches: 3. The CDR3 sequence is 17 residues long. The CDR3 DNA is TGTGCCATCAGTGAAGGACAGGGGGGATCTGGGGCCAACGTCCTGACTTTC. The encoded protein is CAISEGQGGSGANVLTF.

The genes are TRBV10-1 and TRBJ2-3; possibly TRBD1 for D (6 bases). Trimming cost V 3 bases and J 9 bases, with 16 bases left between them. Germline V gives CDR1 WNHNN, CDR2 SYGVQD (reference sequence). The CDR3 is 14 amino acids. The CDR3 sequence: CASSDRSRRGTQYF. The CDR3 DNA reads TGCGCCAGCAGTGATCGGTCCCGCAGGGGCACGCAGTATTTT.

The chain carries TRBV11-2 and TRBJ1-6, with 12 bases that match TRBD1. The V and J ends lost 3 bases and 9 bases, in that order; junction bases with no gene match: 0. Germline V gives CDR1 SGHAT, CDR2 FQNNGV. The CDR3 contains 14 residues. This chain's CDR3 is CASSLGQGASPLHF. The CDR3, as DNA: TGTGCCAGCAGCTTGGGACAGGGGGCTTCACCCCTCCACTTT.

The chain recombines TRBV11-2 with TRBJ1-2; TRBD1 agrees at 9 bases. CDR1 SGHAT and CDR2 FQNNGV come from the germline V gene. There are 14 residues in the CDR3. Trimming at V came to 0 bases and at J to 6 bases, leaving 2 bases not matched to a gene. The CDR3 nucleotides are TGTGCCAGCAGCTTAGATCGGACAGGGGATGGCTACACCTTC. This codes for CASSLDRTGDGYTF.

This rearrangement joins TRBV19 to TRBJ2-5; 8 bases agree with TRBD2. Germline V CDR1 and CDR2: LNHDA, SQIVND (reference sequence). V dropped 3 bases and J dropped 2; count of bases not matched to a gene: 5. The CDR3 loop spans 15 amino acids. The CDR3 DNA sequence: TGTGCCAGTAGTATTATGCGGGGGGCACAAGAGACCCAGTACTTC. The encoded protein is CASSIMRGAQETQYF.

The chain joins TRBV11-1 to TRBJ1-2, with D possibly TRBD1 on 5 matching bases. The CDR3 sequence is 14 residues long. Germline CDR1 SGHAT, CDR2 FQDESV (reference sequence). With 1 base removed from V and 4 bases from J, the gap between germline ends came to 10 bases. The chain's CDR3 is CASSLVQAGYGYTF. The CDR3 DNA follows: TGTGCCAGCAGCTTAGTACAGGCGGGCTATGGCTACACCTTC.

The chain couples TRBV15 to TRBJ1-2; 8 positions agree with TRBD1. The CDR3 covers 16 residues. Germline V gives CDR1 LNHNV, CDR2 YYDKDF (reference sequence). Losses at the gene ends were 1 base for V and 5 bases for J; bases not matched to a gene: 9. CDR3 sequence (DNA): TGTGCCACCAGCAGAGCTCCGGGACAGGATTGGTATGGCTACACCTTC. Amino acid sequence: CATSRAPGQDWYGYTF.

This sequence joins TRBV7-8 and TRBJ2-5; D is uncertain. This CDR3 is built from 14 residues. Germline V gives CDR1 SGHVS, CDR2 FQNEAQ. V lost 1 base and J lost 0, with 6 bases in between. The CDR3 loop reads CASSLETNQETQYF. DNA for the CDR3: TGTGCCAGCAGCTTAGAGACAAACCAAGAGACCCAGTACTTC.

The V and J genes are TRBV4-3 and TRBJ1-2; D is unresolved. CDR3 size: 16 residues. Trimming cost V 0 bases and J 4 bases, with 15 bases left between them. CDR1 LGHNA and CDR2 YSLEER come from the germline V gene. CDR3 sequence reads: CASSQDSGNRAYGYTF. In DNA form, the CDR3 reads TGCGCCAGCAGCCAAGATAGCGGCAATCGGGCCTATGGCTACACCTTC.

This clone has only one observation. The chain links TRBV4-1 to TRBJ1-4; 7 positions match TRBD1. The CDR3 contains 16 residues. Germline-derived CDR1 and CDR2 are MGHRA and YSYEKL. V shed 3 bases, J shed 5 bases, and the junction held 9 bases outside the gene matches. The CDR3 nucleotides are TGCGCCAGCAGCCATAACAACAGGGGTTCGAATGAAAAACTGTTTTTT. Translated: CASSHNNRGSNEKLFF.

The table lists this clone with a few counts. The V and J genes are TRBV4-3 and TRBJ2-7, with a weak D call TRBD2 (5 bases). Germline assignment: CDR1 LGHNA and CDR2 YSLEER. Trimming removed 3 bases at V and 3 bases at J, with 15 bases between. The CDR3 runs to 15 residues. The CDR3 spells CASSHIPGSGYEQYF. CDR3 sequence (DNA): TGCGCCAGCAGCCACATCCCGGGGTCTGGCTACGAGCAGTACTTC.

The V and J genes are TRBV5-1 and TRBJ2-1, with D possibly TRBD1 on 6 matching bases. The CDR3 totals 14 residues. The V end was cut by 4 bases, the J end by 12 bases, with 20 bases between. Germline values: CDR1 SGHRS, CDR2 YFSETQ. The CDR3 loop is CASSPDSHNERQFF. The CDR3 DNA reads TGCGCCAGCAGCCCGGACAGCCACAATGAGCGGCAGTTCTTC.

V is TRBV4-1 and J is TRBJ2-3; D is unclear. V was clipped by 0 bases and J by 4 bases, with 11 bases between them. CDR1 is MGHRA, CDR2 YSYEKL, per germline. The CDR3 totals 15 residues. CDR3 amino acids: CASSQELAGADTQYF. The DNA of the CDR3 is TGCGCCAGCAGCCAAGAATTGGCCGGCGCAGATACGCAGTATTTT.

The V gene is TRBV7-8, the J gene TRBJ2-2; 10 bases agree with TRBD2. This CDR3 has 16 residues. J was trimmed by 9 bases and V by 1 base; bases with no gene match: 8. CDR1 is SGHVS, CDR2 FQNEAQ, per germline. The CDR3 DNA is TGTGCCAGCAGCTTAGGGACTAGCGGCCGAACACGGGAGCTGTTTTTT. This codes for CASSLGTSGRTRELFF.